This passage covers 18 T cell receptor beta chains from one sample sequenced in a study of blood T cell repertoires in COVID-19. The data were produced by immunoSEQ multiplex PCR, yet TCRdb's version contains in-frame clones alone and is incomplete. The data show around 160,000 clones, about 88% seen once. Sequenced material: peripheral blood. The receptors shown here come from a human donor in a cohort sampled during active COVID-19.

The CDR3 bases are TGTGCCAGCAGCTCGACCGGGGCAGGGGCTACGTACGAGCAGTACTTC. Translating it yields CASSSTGAGATYEQYF. This chain links TRBV11-2 with TRBJ2-7, with D perhaps matching TRBD1 (6 bases). CDR1 and CDR2 from the germline V gene are SGHAT and FQNNGV. This CDR3 has 16 residues. V lost 4 bases to trimming and J lost 4 bases, with 20 bases between them.

J is TRBJ2-7 and V is TRBV11-1; D is undetermined. Germline-derived CDR1 and CDR2 are SGHAT and FQDESV (reference sequence). This CDR3 is 12 amino acids long. Trimming took off 5 bases at V and 3 bases at J, with 8 bases between the two ends. This CDR3 reads CASSPTGYEQYF. CDR3 nucleotides: TGTGCCAGCAGCCCGACGGGCTACGAGCAGTACTTC.

This rearrangement joins TRBV2 to TRBJ1-6; 10 bases agree with TRBD1. V gave up 5 bases and J gave up 9 bases; unmatched junction bases: 4. There are 14 residues in the CDR3. Germline V CDR1 and CDR2: SNHLY, FYNNEI. The CDR3 DNA reads TGTGCCAGCAGTTTAAGACAGGGGGCTTCACCCCTCCACTTT. This encodes CASSLRQGASPLHF.

The chain couples TRBV11-3 to TRBJ2-3; the D gene is possibly TRBD2 (7 bases). The germline V gene has CDR1 SGHNT and CDR2 YENEEA. This CDR3 has 13 residues. Trimming took off 5 bases at V and 3 bases at J, with 9 bases between the two ends. The CDR3 nucleotides read TGTGCCAGCAGCGGGGGGGCGACAGATACGCAGTATTTT. Encoded protein: CASSGGATDTQYF.

The rearrangement joins TRBV15 to TRBJ1-1, with D uncertain. Germline CDR1 reads LNHNV; CDR2 reads YYDKDF (reference sequence). The length of the CDR3 is 13 residues. Trimming cost V 0 bases and J 3 bases, with 5 bases left between them. The CDR3 DNA reads as TGTGCCACCAGCAGAGATCCTGACACTGAAGCTTTCTTT. This sequence encodes CATSRDPDTEAFF.

The rearrangement uses TRBV6-5 and TRBJ1-2; 7 bases align to TRBD1. Germline V gene lookup returns CDR1 MNHEY and CDR2 SVGAGI. Trimming removed 4 bases from V and 7 bases from J; junction bases left unmatched: 6. This CDR3 spans 13 amino acids. The DNA for the CDR3 is TGTGCCAGCAGTTCGACAGGGTGGGGTGGCTACACCTTC. Translated: CASSSTGWGGYTF.

The V call is TRBV5-1, the J call TRBJ2-7; tentatively, D is TRBD2 (6 bases). The CDR3 loop spans 15 amino acids. Germline V gene lookup returns CDR1 SGHRS and CDR2 YFSETQ. Trimming left V 3 bases short and J 6 bases short, with 19 bases between. The CDR3 DNA is TGCGCCAGCAGCTCTACTAATAGCGGTCCGGGCGAGCAGTACTTC. This sequence encodes CASSSTNSGPGEQYF. The full variable domain, completed using reference TRBV5-1 and TRBJ2-7, is KAGVTQTPRYLIKTRGQQVTLSCSPISGHRSVSWYQQTPGQGLQFLFEYFSETQRNKGNFPGRFSGRQFSNSRSEMNVSTLELGDSALYLCASSSTNSGPGEQYFGPGTRLTVT.

J is TRBJ2-1 and V is TRBV28; 9 nucleotides agree with TRBD2. Germline V gene sequence: CDR1 MDHEN, CDR2 SYDVKM. V gave up 3 bases and J gave up 6 bases; unmatched junction bases: 3. CDR3 length: 14 residues. DNA for the CDR3: TGTGCCAGCAGTTTTAGCGGGAGACTCAATGAGCAGTTCTTC. Amino acids: CASSFSGRLNEQFF.

The chain couples TRBV7-2 to TRBJ2-5; 11 nucleotides line up with TRBD2. CDR1 SGHTA and CDR2 FQGNSA come from the germline V gene. With V trimmed by 1 base and J by 4 bases, 8 bases remained unmatched. This CDR3 is built from 17 residues. CDR3 nucleotide sequence: TGTGCCAGCAGCTTAGTAGCGGGAGGGGGACAGGGAGAGACCCAGTACTTC. It translates to CASSLVAGGGQGETQYF. Combining the CDR3 with reference TRBV7-2 and TRBJ2-5 gives the whole variable domain GAGVSQSPSNKVTEKGKDVELRCDPISGHTALYWYRQSLGQGLEFLIYFQGNSAPDKSGLPSDRFSAERTGGSVSTLTIQRTQQEDSAVYLCASSLVAGGGQGETQYFGPGTRLLVL.

The chain uses TRBV7-2 and TRBJ1-4; 8 bases match TRBD1. The CDR3 consists of 16 residues. Trimming took 2 bases from V and 4 from J; bases not matched to a gene: 6. The germline gives CDR1 SGHTA, CDR2 FQGNSA. The CDR3 bases are TGTGCCAGCAGCTTAATGTCAGGGGGCAATAATGAAAAACTGTTTTTT. Encoded protein: CASSLMSGGNNEKLFF.

The genes are TRBV5-5 and TRBJ2-7, with D perhaps matching TRBD1 (6 bases). Between the trimmed V and J ends, which lost 1 base and 3 bases, there was a span of 14 bases. The CDR3 totals 15 residues. In germline, CDR1 is SGHKS, CDR2 YYEKEE (reference sequence). The DNA of the CDR3 is TGTGCCAGCAGCTTGATACAGGGTAGGGGCTACGAGCAGTACTTC. This gives the protein CASSLIQGRGYEQYF.

This clone was counted once. The V and J genes are TRBV27 and TRBJ2-5; 9 bases line up with TRBD2. CDR1 and CDR2 from the germline V gene are MNHEY and SMNVEV (reference sequence). The CDR3 spans 17 residues. V shed 2 bases and J 4 bases; nucleotides not matched to a gene: 11. This CDR3 reads CASSLRYWRGGRETQYF. The CDR3 DNA is TGTGCCAGCAGTTTAAGGTATTGGCGGGGGGGCAGAGAGACCCAGTACTTC.

CDR3 sequence: CASSPTALNTEAFF. In DNA form, the CDR3 reads TGTGCCAGCAGCCCGACAGCCCTGAACACTGAAGCTTTCTTT. The chain has TRBV7-8 and TRBJ1-1; D is perhaps TRBD1 (5 bases). The CDR3 loop spans 14 amino acids. Germline values: CDR1 SGHVS, CDR2 FQNEAQ. With 5 bases removed from V and 0 bases from J, the gap between germline ends came to 10 bases.

The CDR3 region is CASSQDLRESEQFF. CDR3 nucleotides: TGTGCCAGCAGCCAAGATCTCCGGGAGAGCGAGCAGTTCTTC. The V call is TRBV4-2, the J call TRBJ2-1; possibly TRBD2 for D (6 bases). The CDR3 is 14 amino acids. The germline V gene has CDR1 LGHNA and CDR2 YNFKEQ. V lost 0 bases and J lost 10, with 13 bases in between.

This chain links TRBV6-5 with TRBJ1-5; possible D gene TRBD1, 6 bases. Deletions cut 6 bases from V and 4 bases from J, with 10 bases between. Germline loops: CDR1 MNHEY, CDR2 SVGAGI. CDR3 length equals 13 residues. CDR3 sequence: CASRTGKNQPQHF. CDR3 coding DNA: TGTGCCAGCAGAACAGGGAAAAATCAGCCCCAGCATTTT.

The rearrangement uses TRBV7-2 and TRBJ2-2; D may be TRBD1 (6 bases). The CDR3 runs 15 residues. With 5 bases removed from V and 1 base from J, the gap between germline ends came to 11 bases. Germline V gene sequence: CDR1 SGHTA, CDR2 FQGNSA. CDR3 amino acids: CASSPQGMNTGELFF. As DNA, the CDR3 is TGTGCCAGCAGCCCGCAGGGGATGAACACCGGGGAGCTGTTTTTT. The variable domain in full, with the rest retrieved from reference TRBV7-2 and TRBJ2-2, is GAGVSQSPSNKVTEKGKDVELRCDPISGHTALYWYRQSLGQGLEFLIYFQGNSAPDKSGLPSDRFSAERTGGSVSTLTIQRTQQEDSAVYLCASSPQGMNTGELFFGEGSRLTVL.

J is TRBJ2-1 and V is TRBV11-2; 7 bases are shared with TRBD1. V gave up 1 base and J gave up 5 bases; unmatched junction bases: 5. Looked up from germline, CDR1 is SGHAT and CDR2 is FQNNGV. This CDR3 is built from 15 residues. CDR3 sequence: CASSLVGQTNNEQFF. In DNA, the CDR3 is TGTGCCAGCAGCTTAGTGGGACAGACCAACAATGAGCAGTTCTTC.

V usage is TRBV6-2 or TRBV6-3 and J usage is TRBJ1-3; 7 positions match TRBD1. Germline V gene lookup returns CDR1 MNHEY and CDR2 SVGEGT. This CDR3 spans 14 amino acids. V was pared by 8 bases and J by 0 bases, with 4 bases of the junction left unmatched. CDR3 in DNA: TGTGCCAGCCGCCGGGACAGCTCTGGAAACACCATATATTTT. This encodes CASRRDSSGNTIYF.